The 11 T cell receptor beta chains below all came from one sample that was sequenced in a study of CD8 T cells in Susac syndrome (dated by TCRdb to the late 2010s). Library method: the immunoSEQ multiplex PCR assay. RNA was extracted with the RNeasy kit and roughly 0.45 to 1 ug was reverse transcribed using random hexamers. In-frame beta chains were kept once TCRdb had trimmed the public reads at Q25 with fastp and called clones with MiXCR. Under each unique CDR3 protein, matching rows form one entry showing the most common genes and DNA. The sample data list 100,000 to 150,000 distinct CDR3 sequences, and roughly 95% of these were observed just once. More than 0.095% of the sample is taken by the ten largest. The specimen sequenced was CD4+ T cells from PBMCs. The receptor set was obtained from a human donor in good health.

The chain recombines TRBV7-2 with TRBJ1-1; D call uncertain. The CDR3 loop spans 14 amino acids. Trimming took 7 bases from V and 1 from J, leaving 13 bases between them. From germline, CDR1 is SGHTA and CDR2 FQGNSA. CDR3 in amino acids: CASTLFRQNTEAFF. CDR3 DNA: TGTGCCAGCACCCTCTTTAGGCAGAACACTGAAGCTTTCTTT.

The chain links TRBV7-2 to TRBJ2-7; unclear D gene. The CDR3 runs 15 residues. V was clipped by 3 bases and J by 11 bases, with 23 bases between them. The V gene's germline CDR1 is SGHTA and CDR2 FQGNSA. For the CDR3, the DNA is TGTGCCAGCAGCTTCTCGTCCGTTGGCCCACAGACCAAGTACTTC. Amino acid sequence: CASSFSSVGPQTKYF.

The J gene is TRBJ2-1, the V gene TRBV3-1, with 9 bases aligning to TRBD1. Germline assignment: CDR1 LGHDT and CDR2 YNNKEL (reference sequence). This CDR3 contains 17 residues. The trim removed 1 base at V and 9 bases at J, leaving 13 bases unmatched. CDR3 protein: CASSQATPGQGSGEQFF. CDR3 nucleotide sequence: TGTGCCAGCAGCCAAGCTACCCCGGGACAGGGATCGGGTGAGCAGTTCTTC.

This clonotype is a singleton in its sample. DNA for the CDR3: TGTGCCAGCAGTTACTCGACGGCAACTAATGAAAAACTGTTTTTT. Protein sequence: CASSYSTATNEKLFF. The genes are TRBV6-5 and TRBJ1-4; unclear D gene. The germline CDR1 and CDR2 sequences are MNHEY and SVGAGI. This CDR3 has 15 amino acids. V lost 0 bases to trimming and J lost 0 bases, with 5 bases between them.

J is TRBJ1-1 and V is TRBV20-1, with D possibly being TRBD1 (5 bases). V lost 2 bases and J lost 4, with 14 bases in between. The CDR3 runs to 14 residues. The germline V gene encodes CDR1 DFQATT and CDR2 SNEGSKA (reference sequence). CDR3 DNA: TGCAGTGCTAGACCAGGGACTTCCTTCACTGAAGCTTTCTTT. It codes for CSARPGTSFTEAFF.

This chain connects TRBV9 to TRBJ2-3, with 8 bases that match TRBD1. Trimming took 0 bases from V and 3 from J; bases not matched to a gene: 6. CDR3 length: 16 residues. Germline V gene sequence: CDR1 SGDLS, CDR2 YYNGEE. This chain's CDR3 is CASSVAKGQGTDTQYF. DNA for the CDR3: TGTGCCAGCAGCGTAGCTAAAGGACAGGGTACAGATACGCAGTATTTT.

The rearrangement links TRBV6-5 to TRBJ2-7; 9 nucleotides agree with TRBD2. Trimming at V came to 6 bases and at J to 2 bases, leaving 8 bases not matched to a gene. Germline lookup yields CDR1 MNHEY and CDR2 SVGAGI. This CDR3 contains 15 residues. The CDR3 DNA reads TGTGCCAGCAGGGATCTAGCGGGACGACCCTACGAGCAGTACTTC. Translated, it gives CASRDLAGRPYEQYF.

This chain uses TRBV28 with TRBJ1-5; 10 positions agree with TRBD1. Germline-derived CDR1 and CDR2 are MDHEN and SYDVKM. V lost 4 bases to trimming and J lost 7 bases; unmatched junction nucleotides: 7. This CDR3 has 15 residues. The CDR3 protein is CASSSGQGTGQPQHF. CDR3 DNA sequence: TGTGCCAGCAGTTCGGGACAGGGGACAGGGCAGCCCCAGCATTTT.

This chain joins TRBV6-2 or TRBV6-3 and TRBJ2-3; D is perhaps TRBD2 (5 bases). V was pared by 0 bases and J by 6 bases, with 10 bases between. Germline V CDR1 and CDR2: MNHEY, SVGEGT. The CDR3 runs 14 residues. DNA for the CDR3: TGTGCCAGCAGTTACTCGGAGGTCAGGGATACGCAGTATTTT. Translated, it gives CASSYSEVRDTQYF.

CDR3 in amino acids: CATQGREGQADTQYF. The CDR3, as DNA: TGTGCCACACAGGGGCGGGAGGGCCAGGCAGATACGCAGTATTTT. V gene TRBV2 combines with J gene TRBJ2-3; TRBD2 aligns across 9 bases. From germline, CDR1 is SNHLY and CDR2 FYNNEI. This CDR3 is built from 15 residues. The ends lost 10 bases at V and 4 bases at J; junction bases unmatched: 12.

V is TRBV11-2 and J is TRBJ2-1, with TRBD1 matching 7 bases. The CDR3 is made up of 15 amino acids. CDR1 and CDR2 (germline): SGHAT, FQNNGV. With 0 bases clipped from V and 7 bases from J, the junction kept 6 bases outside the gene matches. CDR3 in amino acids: CASSLETGFGNEQFF. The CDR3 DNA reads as TGTGCCAGCAGCTTAGAGACAGGGTTTGGTAATGAGCAGTTCTTC.